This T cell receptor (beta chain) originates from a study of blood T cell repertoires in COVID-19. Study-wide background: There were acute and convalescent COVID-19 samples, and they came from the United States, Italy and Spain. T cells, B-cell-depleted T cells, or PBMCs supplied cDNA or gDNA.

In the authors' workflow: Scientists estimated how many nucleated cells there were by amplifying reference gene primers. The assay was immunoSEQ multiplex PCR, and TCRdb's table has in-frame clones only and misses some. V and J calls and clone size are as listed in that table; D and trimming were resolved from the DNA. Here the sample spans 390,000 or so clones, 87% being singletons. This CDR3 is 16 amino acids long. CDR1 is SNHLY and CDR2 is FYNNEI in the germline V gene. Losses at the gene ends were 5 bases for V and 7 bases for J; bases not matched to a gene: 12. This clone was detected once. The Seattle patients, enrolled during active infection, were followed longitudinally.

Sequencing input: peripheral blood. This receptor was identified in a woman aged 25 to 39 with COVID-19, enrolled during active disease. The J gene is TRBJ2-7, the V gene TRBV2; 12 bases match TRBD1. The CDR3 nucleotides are TGTGCCAGCAGTCTCCTCTGGGACAGGGGGCGCTCAGAGCAGTACTTC. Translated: CASSLLWDRGRSEQYF.